The next 12 T cell receptor beta chains were all read from a single sample in a study of radiotherapy plus CTLA-4 blockade in lung cancer. The repertoire was sequenced with immunoSEQ multiplex PCR; TCRdb's copy has only in-frame clones and lacks some. The table records 81,000 or so clones, around 87% of them present only once. The sequences come from peripheral blood, collected from a patient treated with radiotherapy plus ipilimumab. The receptors derive from a human donor with non-small cell lung cancer who had stable disease on radiotherapy plus ipilimumab.

V and J are TRBV6-1 and TRBJ2-7; D might be TRBD1 or TRBD2, each matching 5 bases. V lost 6 bases and J 3 bases, leaving 12 bases between the germline ends. Germline V gene sequence: CDR1 MNHNS, CDR2 SASEGT. This CDR3 spans 13 amino acids. CDR3 sequence reads: CASRYRDRYEQYF. The CDR3 DNA reads TGTGCCAGCAGGTACCGGGACCGCTACGAGCAGTACTTC.

V and J are TRBV9 and TRBJ2-3, with TRBD1 matching over 7 bases. The CDR3 runs 15 residues. The V gene end was trimmed by 3 bases and the J gene end by 0 bases; junction bases not matched to a gene: 4. Germline V gene sequence: CDR1 SGDLS, CDR2 YYNGEE. CDR3 coding DNA: TGTGCCAGCAGCGAGGGGACAGAAAGCACAGATACGCAGTATTTT. As protein: CASSEGTESTDTQYF.

The chain couples TRBV15 to TRBJ2-3, with no clear D. Germline V CDR1 and CDR2: LNHNV, YYDKDF (reference sequence). Between the trimmed V and J ends, which lost 0 bases and 1 base, there was a span of 11 bases. The CDR3 runs 16 residues. The CDR3 sequence is CATSRDRAGRTDTQYF. CDR3 in DNA: TGTGCCACCAGCAGAGATCGGGCAGGCCGCACAGATACGCAGTATTTT.

In its sample, this clone was seen once. The genes are TRBV20-1 and TRBJ2-5; D tentatively reads TRBD1 or TRBD2 (5 bases each). CDR1 is DFQATT, CDR2 SNEGSKA, per germline (reference sequence). The CDR3 runs to 11 residues. The chain's CDR3 is CILRDGETQYF. CDR3 DNA: TGCATCCTCCGGGACGGAGAGACCCAGTACTTC.

This clone occurred once. Its ends do not fully match the called genes, so a read error is possible. The rearrangement uses TRBV6-1 and TRBJ1-1, with D possibly matching TRBD1 (6 bases). Germline V lookup: CDR1 MNHNS, CDR2 SASEGT. The CDR3 covers 15 residues. The DNA of the CDR3 is TGTGCCAGCACTGAAAGGGGGAGGGCGAACACTGAAGCTTTCTTT. As protein: CASTERGRANTEAFF.

V is TRBV10-3 and J is TRBJ2-3; 8 bases agree with TRBD2. This CDR3 region has 15 residues. V lost 0 bases to trimming and J lost 1 base; unmatched junction nucleotides: 0. Germline V gene sequence: CDR1 ENHRY, CDR2 SYGVKD. The CDR3 DNA follows: TGTGCCATCAGTGAGTCGGGACTAGGCACAGATACGCAGTATTTT. It translates to CAISESGLGTDTQYF.

The rearrangement links TRBV5-4 to TRBJ2-5; TRBD1 is a possible D gene (8 bases). The germline V gene encodes CDR1 SGHNT and CDR2 YYREEE (reference sequence). This CDR3 region has 17 residues. V dropped 5 bases and J dropped 2 bases, with 22 bases sitting between them. CDR3 sequence (DNA): TGTGCCAGCAGTCAGGGGGCGAGCGGGGTGCTACAAGAGACCCAGTACTTC. This encodes CASSQGASGVLQETQYF.

The chain joins TRBV7-9 to TRBJ1-1; 7 bases match TRBD1. Losses at the gene ends were 5 bases for V and 0 bases for J; bases not matched to a gene: 6. Germline loops: CDR1 SEHNR, CDR2 FQNEAQ (reference sequence). The length of the CDR3 is 15 residues. The chain's CDR3 is CASSPEGQLNTEAFF. In DNA, the CDR3 is TGTGCCAGCAGCCCGGAGGGACAGTTGAACACTGAAGCTTTCTTT.

V and J are TRBV27 and TRBJ2-1, with D possibly matching TRBD2 (5 bases). The CDR3 runs to 14 residues. The germline gives CDR1 MNHEY, CDR2 SMNVEV (reference sequence). V lost 6 bases to trimming and J lost 1 base, with 10 bases between them. As DNA, the CDR3 is TGTGCCAGCAGGCGGGTTCGTTCCTACAATGAGCAGTTCTTC. Translating it yields CASRRVRSYNEQFF.

The rearrangement uses TRBV5-4 and TRBJ1-2; D unclear. The germline V and J ends were trimmed by 2 bases and 5 bases, with 13 bases remaining between them. The length of the CDR3 is 14 residues. Germline V gene data show CDR1 as SGHNT and CDR2 as YYREEE (reference sequence). The CDR3 DNA follows: TGTGCCAGCAGCTTTGGACGGGTGGAGTATGGCTACACCTTC. Encoded protein: CASSFGRVEYGYTF.

The rearrangement joins TRBV19 to TRBJ1-1; D is possibly TRBD1 (5 bases). In germline, CDR1 is LNHDA, CDR2 SQIVND (reference sequence). With 6 bases removed from V and 1 base from J, the gap between germline ends came to 24 bases. There are 18 residues in the CDR3. CDR3 nucleotides: TGTGCCAGTAGCAATTCAGGGTTTCGGGTGACTGGGAACACTGAAGCTTTCTTT. Its translation: CASSNSGFRVTGNTEAFF.

The rearrangement links TRBV18 to TRBJ2-7, with D possibly being TRBD2 (6 bases). The CDR3 is 14 amino acids. V was shortened by 3 bases and J by 6 bases, with 15 bases between the two germline ends. CDR1 and CDR2 from the germline V gene are KGHSH and LQKENI. The CDR3 here is CASSPIQEGSEQYF. The CDR3 nucleotides read TGTGCCAGCTCACCTATACAGGAGGGGAGCGAGCAGTACTTC. Full variable domain (rest looked up from reference TRBV18 and TRBJ2-7): NAGVMQNPRHLVRRRGQEARLRCSPMKGHSHVYWYRQLPEEGLKFMVYLQKENIIDESGMPKERFSAEFPKEGPSILRIQQVVRGDSAAYFCASSPIQEGSEQYFGPGTRLTVT.